A selection of T cell receptor beta chains follows, all from one sample in a study of identical twins. TCRdb re-called the 5' RACE reads through MiXCR, storing one row per CDR3 protein. Of nearly 200,000 distinct CDR3 sequences listed, about 15% are singletons. This same sample was also taken into another study, of T cells expressing NK-cell markers.

Material for sequencing was CD8+ T cells sorted from blood. Receptors were obtained from a woman aged 18 to 35 in good health. CDR3s include the opening cysteine and the closing phenylalanine or tryptophan. Fields, in order: V gene, CDR3 length, CDR3 protein.

TRBV19	15	CASSILQSNTGELFF
TRBV7-9	15	CASSFPSGSFNEQFF
TRBV7-9	16	CASSLAEEGPYYGYTF
TRBV12-3/TRBV12-4	11	CASSPEGEAFF
TRBV14	13	CASSPSREETQYF
TRBV29-1	15	CSVKVRDRGNNEQFF
TRBV12-3/TRBV12-4	15	CASSFRGGLDYEQYF
TRBV11-2	14	CASSRGGGWETQYF
TRBV5-5	14	CASSFGEWSYGYTF
TRBV4-3	16	CASSPRTGGHYNEQFF
TRBV10-2	14	CASSEGTVKRTQYF
TRBV2	12	CASRDRRYEQYF
TRBV27	14	CASSSGTGLYEQYF
TRBV20-1	15	CSAREGLALPYEQYF
TRBV11-3	15	CASSLGGMETDTQYF
TRBV7-9	15	CASSWGQGDNSPLHF
TRBV19	16	CASGPLGDRGSYEQYF
TRBV20-1	15	CSARDTIAGTDTQYF
TRBV4-3	17	CASSQEDRGLGTDTQYF
TRBV2	16	CASSGKWGVISDEQFF
TRBV5-1	17	CASSQGTSGRALHEQYF
TRBV2	15	CASVQGAEANYGYTF
TRBV19	15	CASSIVGGSTEKLFF
TRBV7-9	14	CASSLGGQSYEQYF
TRBV9	14	CASSVPEDQETQYF
TRBV11-2	13	CASSLVGARGYTF
TRBV7-9	14	CASSLNQGLDTQYF
TRBV6-1	15	CASATGLDPQETQYF
TRBV20-1	15	CSAQRWETGDQPQHF
TRBV29-1	14	CSALTALAKNIQYF
TRBV7-6	14	CASSFSRAYYGYTF
TRBV7-3	14	CASSLTPNTGELFF
TRBV7-9	15	CASSPPTGTVYEQYF
TRBV7-2	13	CASSSTRGETQYF
TRBV7-9	15	CASSSRDRPPYEQYF
TRBV19	15	CASSPDIRVNQPQHF
TRBV10-3	13	CAISDTRSGEQYF
TRBV2	13	CASGPGRTDEQYF